These 27 T cell receptor beta chains were all obtained from the same sample, sequenced in a study of blood T cell repertoires in COVID-19. Generated by immunoSEQ multiplex PCR, the TCRdb table keeps only in-frame clones and is missing some. The sample holds around 300,000 clones, approximately 85% seen once. Sequenced input: peripheral blood. The receptor source for this set is a woman between 65 and 79 years old with acute or convalescent COVID-19.

V gene TRBV10-3 combines with J gene TRBJ2-2; 8 nucleotides agree with TRBD2. Per germline, CDR1 ENHRY and CDR2 SYGVKD. V gave up 2 bases and J gave up 6 bases; unmatched junction bases: 14. The CDR3 spans 18 residues. As DNA, the CDR3 is TGTGCCATCAGTGAGCCGGGTGGGGCGGGGGGCCTCGCCGGGGAGCTGTTTTTT. Encoded protein: CAISEPGGAGGLAGELFF.

The J gene is TRBJ1-1, the V gene TRBV10-2; D call uncertain. This CDR3 comprises 12 residues. Deletions cut 4 bases from V and 1 base from J, with 4 bases between. Germline loops: CDR1 WSHSY, CDR2 SAAADI. The CDR3 here is CASSAGNTEAFF. Here the CDR3 DNA reads TGCGCCAGCAGTGCAGGGAACACTGAAGCTTTCTTT.

The chain uses TRBV5-4 and TRBJ2-7; maybe TRBD1 (5 bases). V lost 2 bases, J lost 6 bases, and 12 bases lay in between. CDR3 length: 13 residues. Germline CDR1 and CDR2: SGHNT and YYREEE (reference sequence). The CDR3 here is CASSLPGKVEQYF. The DNA of the CDR3 is TGTGCCAGCAGCTTACCAGGGAAGGTCGAGCAGTACTTC.

J is TRBJ2-1 and V is TRBV14; D unclear. This CDR3 has 14 residues. Trimming left V 2 bases short and J 6 bases short, with 11 bases between. Germline CDR1 reads SGHDN; CDR2 reads FVKESK. CDR3 residues: CASSQNQASNEQFF. CDR3 nucleotide sequence: TGTGCCAGCAGCCAAAATCAGGCGAGCAATGAGCAGTTCTTC.

This clone is a singleton in its sample. The V gene is TRBV7-2, the J gene TRBJ1-4; D perhaps matches TRBD1 (6 bases). Between the trimmed V and J ends, which lost 5 bases and 4 bases, there was a span of 14 bases. Germline V gene lookup returns CDR1 SGHTA and CDR2 FQGNSA. The CDR3 is 15 amino acids. The CDR3 protein is CASSPDGQFNEKLFF. CDR3 bases: TGTGCCAGCAGCCCCGACGGACAGTTTAATGAAAAACTGTTTTTT. Variable domain in full (rest from reference TRBV7-2 and TRBJ1-4): GAGVSQSPSNKVTEKGKDVELRCDPISGHTALYWYRQSLGQGLEFLIYFQGNSAPDKSGLPSDRFSAERTGGSVSTLTIQRTQQEDSAVYLCASSPDGQFNEKLFFGSGTQLSVL.

This sequence joins TRBV6-5 and TRBJ1-1; possible D gene TRBD1, 6 bases. CDR3 length: 14 amino acids. The V gene's germline CDR1 is MNHEY and CDR2 SVGAGI. V was pared by 7 bases and J by 6 bases, with 18 bases between. CDR3 nucleotide sequence: TGTGCCAGCACCACCGGGGGGGGGCCTGCTGAAGCTTTCTTT. Translating gives CASTTGGGPAEAFF.

The chain couples TRBV4-1 to TRBJ1-6; D not resolved. The CDR3 is made up of 17 amino acids. Per germline, CDR1 MGHRA and CDR2 YSYEKL. Trimming pared 0 bases from V and 5 bases from J, leaving 14 bases between. CDR3 loop: CASSQDPEASDNSPLHF. The CDR3 DNA reads TGCGCCAGCAGCCAAGATCCGGAGGCAAGTGATAATTCACCCCTCCACTTT.

The V call is TRBV29-1, the J call TRBJ2-2; unclear D gene. CDR3 length: 14 residues. Trimming cost V 6 bases and J 0 bases, with 11 bases left between them. Per the germline V gene, CDR1 is SQVTM and CDR2 is ANQGSEA. The CDR3 is CSVLDPANTGELFF. The CDR3 region has the DNA TGCAGCGTGCTAGACCCCGCGAACACCGGGGAGCTGTTTTTT.

The chain joins TRBV5-1 to TRBJ2-7; TRBD2 is a possible D gene (7 bases). The CDR3 consists of 16 residues. Trimming left V 4 bases short and J 0 bases short, with 17 bases between. CDR1 and CDR2 from the germline V gene are SGHRS and YFSETQ. CDR3 region: CASSPSEGGPSYEQYF. The CDR3 DNA sequence: TGCGCCAGCAGCCCGTCCGAGGGGGGGCCCTCCTACGAGCAGTACTTC.

The CDR3 sequence: CASNPGPRGSYGYTF. CDR3 coding DNA: TGTGCCAGTAATCCAGGGCCTAGGGGTTCCTATGGCTACACCTTC. This chain uses TRBV19 with TRBJ1-2, with D perhaps TRBD1 (5 bases). The CDR3 extends over 15 amino acids. Germline loops: CDR1 LNHDA, CDR2 SQIVND (reference sequence). V gave up 7 bases and J gave up 4 bases, with 19 bases separating them.

The chain joins TRBV6-1 to TRBJ1-2; weak D call: TRBD1 (5 bases). With 2 bases removed from V and 4 bases from J, the gap between germline ends came to 14 bases. The CDR3 is 15 residues long. Germline values: CDR1 MNHNS, CDR2 SASEGT. The CDR3 loop is CASSESWGEVYGYTF. The CDR3 nucleotides are TGTGCCAGCAGTGAAAGTTGGGGGGAGGTCTATGGCTACACCTTC.

V and J are TRBV6-5 and TRBJ2-1, with a tentative D call TRBD1 (5 bases). The V end lost 6 bases, the J end lost 10 bases, and 19 bases lay between the germline ends. The germline V gene has CDR1 MNHEY and CDR2 SVGAGI. The CDR3 is 14 amino acids. CDR3 nucleotides: TGTGCCAGCAGCTTTCGTACAGGCCCACGAGAGCAGTTCTTC. Protein product: CASSFRTGPREQFF.

This rearrangement joins TRBV12-5 to TRBJ2-1, with TRBD2 matching over 10 bases. Germline assignment: CDR1 LGHNT and CDR2 FRNRAP. The junction had 11 bases not matched to a gene; V was cut back by 4 bases and J by 14 bases. The CDR3 is 14 amino acids. The CDR3 loop reads CASGSLAGGNRKFF. The CDR3 DNA follows: TGTGCTAGTGGTTCCTTAGCGGGGGGTAACCGGAAGTTCTTC.

The rearrangement uses TRBV19 and TRBJ1-4; unclear D gene. The CDR3 sequence is 15 residues long. CDR1 is LNHDA, CDR2 SQIVND, per germline (reference sequence). Between the trimmed V and J ends, which lost 7 bases and 7 bases, there was a span of 19 bases. In DNA, the CDR3 is TGTGCCAGTAAGCCGGGAGCGACGGTTAGTGAAAAACTGTTTTTT. Protein product: CASKPGATVSEKLFF.

This clone is a singleton in its sample. The rearrangement links TRBV5-4 to TRBJ2-7, with TRBD2 matching over 12 bases. CDR3 length: 16 amino acids. V trimming: 1 base; J trimming: 0 bases; junction bases outside the gene matches: 2. Germline lookup yields CDR1 SGHNT and CDR2 YYREEE (reference sequence). CDR3 in amino acids: CASSLRLAGVSYEQYF. The DNA for the CDR3 is TGTGCCAGCAGCTTGCGACTAGCGGGGGTCTCCTACGAGCAGTACTTC. The full variable domain, rest sourced from reference TRBV5-4 and TRBJ2-7, is ETGVTQSPTHLIKTRGQQVTLRCSSQSGHNTVSWYQQALGQGPQFIFQYYREEENGRGNFPPRFSGLQFPNYSSELNVNALELDDSALYLCASSLRLAGVSYEQYFGPGTRLTVT.

The J gene is TRBJ2-2, the V gene TRBV7-8, with 10 bases aligning to TRBD1. Trimming at V came to 5 bases and at J to 5 bases, leaving 8 bases not matched to a gene. The CDR3 sequence is 16 residues long. The germline V gene encodes CDR1 SGHVS and CDR2 FQNEAQ. CDR3 bases: TGTGCCAGCAGCCCCCAACGGACAGGGGGAACCGGGGAGCTGTTTTTT. Translating it yields CASSPQRTGGTGELFF. The whole variable domain, remainder taken from reference TRBV7-8 and TRBJ2-2, is GAGVSQSPRYKVAKRGQDVALRCDPISGHVSLFWYQQALGQGPEFLTYFQNEAQLDKSGLPSDRFFAERPEGSVSTLKIQRTQQEDSAVYLCASSPQRTGGTGELFFGEGSRLTVL.

The chain employs TRBV15 and TRBJ1-5, with D uncertain. This CDR3 has 14 amino acids. Trimming pared 7 bases from V and 4 bases from J, leaving 14 bases between. The germline V gene encodes CDR1 LNHNV and CDR2 YYDKDF (reference sequence). CDR3 coding DNA: TGTGCCACCACCAAAAGCGGCGGAAATCAGCCCCAGCATTTT. It codes for CATTKSGGNQPQHF.

The rearrangement joins TRBV3-1 (or the pseudogene TRBV3-2) to TRBJ2-7; 8 bases map to TRBD2. This CDR3 is 16 amino acids long. The germline V gene encodes CDR1 LGHDT and CDR2 YNNKEL (reference sequence). V was pared by 1 base and J by 2 bases, with 7 bases of the junction left unmatched. The CDR3 sequence is CASSQVRTSGTYEQYF. In DNA form, the CDR3 reads TGTGCCAGCAGCCAAGTTCGTACTAGCGGCACCTACGAGCAGTACTTC.

The chain is built from TRBV10-3 and TRBJ1-2; tentatively, D is TRBD1 (5 bases). Looked up from germline, CDR1 is ENHRY and CDR2 is SYGVKD. The ends were cut back, 6 bases at V and 8 bases at J, with 16 bases in the middle. The CDR3 is 13 amino acids. CDR3 residues: CAISPGAGHGYTF. CDR3 coding DNA: TGTGCCATCAGCCCTGGGGCAGGGCACGGCTACACCTTC.

The J gene is TRBJ1-1, the V gene TRBV3-1 (or the pseudogene TRBV3-2), with unresolved D. Germline V gene data show CDR1 as LGHDT and CDR2 as YNNKEL (reference sequence). The CDR3 sequence is 13 residues long. Trimming removed 5 bases from V and 2 bases from J, with 9 bases in between. The CDR3 nucleotides read TGTGCCAGCAGCTCTACGGTAAACACTGAAGCTTTCTTT. Protein sequence: CASSSTVNTEAFF.

The V and J genes are TRBV10-2 and TRBJ1-5, with D tentatively TRBD1 (6 bases). The CDR3 consists of 14 residues. Trimming removed 10 bases from V and 4 bases from J, with 17 bases in between. Germline V gene lookup returns CDR1 WSHSY and CDR2 SAAADI. The CDR3 coding sequence is TGCGCCACCCAGACGAGGACAGAAAATCAGCCCCAGCATTTT. It is translated as CATQTRTENQPQHF.

The J gene is TRBJ2-5, the V gene TRBV5-4; TRBD2 agrees at 8 bases. V was pared by 1 base and J by 2 bases, with 4 bases of the junction left unmatched. CDR3 length equals 15 residues. Germline CDR1 and CDR2: SGHNT and YYREEE (reference sequence). CDR3 residues: CASSLRLAGQETQYF. The CDR3 bases are TGTGCCAGCAGCTTGCGGTTAGCGGGGCAAGAGACCCAGTACTTC.

The rearrangement uses TRBV3-1 (or the pseudogene TRBV3-2) and TRBJ2-2; D remains ambiguous. Germline values: CDR1 LGHDT, CDR2 YNNKEL (reference sequence). This CDR3 has 15 amino acids. Trimming cost V 4 bases and J 5 bases, with 14 bases left between them. CDR3 sequence reads: CASSPLAAGTGELFF. The CDR3 DNA reads as TGTGCCAGCAGCCCTTTAGCCGCTGGGACCGGGGAGCTGTTTTTT.

V is TRBV2 and J is TRBJ2-2, with 10 bases lining up with TRBD1. The CDR3 totals 17 residues. The ends lost 3 bases at V and 8 bases at J; junction bases unmatched: 12. Germline-derived CDR1 and CDR2 are SNHLY and FYNNEI. In nucleotides, the CDR3 is TGTGCCAGCAGTGACACCGGGACAGGGGCCACAGGGGGGGAGCTGTTTTTT. It encodes CASSDTGTGATGGELFF.

This clone was counted only a few times. The V gene is TRBV3-1 (or the pseudogene TRBV3-2), the J gene TRBJ2-7, with D tentatively TRBD2 (5 bases). Trimming pared 2 bases from V and 2 bases from J, leaving 10 bases between. This CDR3 region has 14 residues. The germline gives CDR1 LGHDT, CDR2 YNNKEL (reference sequence). CDR3 loop: CASSQRGTTYEQYF. The DNA for the CDR3 is TGTGCCAGCAGCCAACGGGGAACCACCTACGAGCAGTACTTC.

This clone was recorded a few times. This rearrangement joins TRBV10-2 to TRBJ2-5, with TRBD1 matching 10 bases. J gave up 5 bases and V 2 bases, and 5 bases lay outside the gene matches. The CDR3 contains 15 residues. CDR1 WSHSY and CDR2 SAAADI come from the germline V gene. DNA for the CDR3: TGCGCCAGCAGTGAGCCGGGACAGGGGTGGGAGACCCAGTACTTC. The encoded protein is CASSEPGQGWETQYF.

The chain uses TRBV10-3 and TRBJ2-1; 9 bases map to TRBD1. Germline CDR1 reads ENHRY; CDR2 reads SYGVKD. J was trimmed by 5 bases and V by 4 bases; bases with no gene match: 3. CDR3 length equals 14 residues. DNA for the CDR3: TGTGCCATCAGTGTCCGGGACAGGGACAATGAGCAGTTCTTC. Its protein is CAISVRDRDNEQFF.